The next 2 T cell receptor beta chains were all read from a single sample in a study of blood T cell repertoires in COVID-19. Clones were read by immunoSEQ multiplex PCR, and TCRdb kept only the in-frame ones, dropping some. The data show under 500,000 clones, 70% to 90% seen once. The sequenced material came from PBMCs or T cells enriched from blood (not recorded which). Receptors originate from a woman younger than 30 with acute COVID-19.

This clone was counted between two and nine times. The CDR3 is CASSPETSGINEQYF. The CDR3 region has the DNA TGTGCCAGCAGTCCTGAGACTAGCGGGATTAACGAGCAGTACTTC. The V and J genes are TRBV27 and TRBJ2-7, with TRBD2 matching over 11 bases. The CDR3 is 15 residues long. V dropped 5 bases and J dropped 5; count of bases not matched to a gene: 8. From germline, CDR1 is MNHEY and CDR2 SMNVEV (reference sequence).

V usage is TRBV27 and J usage is TRBJ2-7; D not resolved. The CDR3 is 12 residues long. V lost 5 bases and J lost 2, with 7 bases in between. The germline V gene encodes CDR1 MNHEY and CDR2 SMNVEV (reference sequence). The CDR3 protein is CASSATTYEQYF. The CDR3 DNA sequence: TGTGCCAGCAGTGCAACTACCTACGAGCAGTACTTC.